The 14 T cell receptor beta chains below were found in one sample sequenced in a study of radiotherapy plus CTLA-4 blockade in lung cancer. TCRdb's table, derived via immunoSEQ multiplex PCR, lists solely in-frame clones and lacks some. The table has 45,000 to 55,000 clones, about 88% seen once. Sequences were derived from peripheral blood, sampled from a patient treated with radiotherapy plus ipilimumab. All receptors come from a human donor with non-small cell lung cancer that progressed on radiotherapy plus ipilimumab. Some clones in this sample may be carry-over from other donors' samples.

In nucleotides, the CDR3 is TGTGCCAGCAGCTCCGACAGCCGGAACACTGAAGCTTTCTTT. Translating it yields CASSSDSRNTEAFF. This chain connects TRBV7-2 to TRBJ1-1, with D maybe TRBD1 (5 bases). The CDR3 is 14 residues long. Between the trimmed V and J ends, which lost 4 bases and 1 base, there was a span of 10 bases. Germline CDR1 reads SGHTA; CDR2 reads FQGNSA.

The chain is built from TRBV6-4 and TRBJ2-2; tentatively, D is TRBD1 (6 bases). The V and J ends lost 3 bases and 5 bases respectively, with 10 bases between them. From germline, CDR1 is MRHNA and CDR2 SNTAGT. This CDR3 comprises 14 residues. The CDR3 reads CASSEQGTTGELFF. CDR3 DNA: TGTGCCAGCAGTGAGCAGGGGACGACCGGGGAGCTGTTTTTT.

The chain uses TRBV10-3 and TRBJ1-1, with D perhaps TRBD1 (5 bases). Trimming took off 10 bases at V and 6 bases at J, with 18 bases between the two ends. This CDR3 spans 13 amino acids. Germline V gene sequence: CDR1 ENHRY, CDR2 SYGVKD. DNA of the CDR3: TGTGCCACCCGAGTGCAAGGGGCGGCTGAAGCTTTCTTT. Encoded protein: CATRVQGAAEAFF.

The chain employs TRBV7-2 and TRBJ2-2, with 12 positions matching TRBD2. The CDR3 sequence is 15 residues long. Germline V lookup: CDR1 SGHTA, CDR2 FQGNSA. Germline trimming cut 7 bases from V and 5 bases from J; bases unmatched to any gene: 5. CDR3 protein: CASTRGTSGTGELFF. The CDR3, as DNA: TGTGCCAGCACCCGGGGGACTAGCGGGACCGGGGAGCTGTTTTTT.

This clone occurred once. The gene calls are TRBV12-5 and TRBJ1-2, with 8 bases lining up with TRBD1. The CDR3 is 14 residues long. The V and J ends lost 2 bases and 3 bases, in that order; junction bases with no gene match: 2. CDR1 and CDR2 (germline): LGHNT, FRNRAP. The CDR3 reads CASGLTGGDYGYTF. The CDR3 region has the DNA TGTGCTAGTGGTTTGACAGGGGGGGACTATGGCTACACCTTC.

CDR3 DNA sequence: TGCGCCAGCAGGTGGGGGGTCTCGAGCTCCTACAATGAGCAGTTCTTC. Translating gives CASRWGVSSSYNEQFF. The genes are TRBV5-1 and TRBJ2-1, with D possibly matching TRBD2 (6 bases). CDR3 size: 16 residues. Germline V CDR1 and CDR2: SGHRS, YFSETQ. Trimming shortened V by 5 bases and J by 0 bases, and 15 bases separated the two germline ends.

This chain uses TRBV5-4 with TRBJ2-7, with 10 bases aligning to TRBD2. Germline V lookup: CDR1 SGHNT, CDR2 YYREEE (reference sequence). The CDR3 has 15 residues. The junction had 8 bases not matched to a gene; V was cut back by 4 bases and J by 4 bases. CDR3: CASSTPLAGSYEQYF. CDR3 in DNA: TGTGCCAGCAGCACTCCACTAGCGGGGTCGTACGAGCAGTACTTC. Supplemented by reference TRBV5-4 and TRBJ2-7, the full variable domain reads ETGVTQSPTHLIKTRGQQVTLRCSSQSGHNTVSWYQQALGQGPQFIFQYYREEENGRGNFPPRFSGLQFPNYSSELNVNALELDDSALYLCASSTPLAGSYEQYFGPGTRLTVT.

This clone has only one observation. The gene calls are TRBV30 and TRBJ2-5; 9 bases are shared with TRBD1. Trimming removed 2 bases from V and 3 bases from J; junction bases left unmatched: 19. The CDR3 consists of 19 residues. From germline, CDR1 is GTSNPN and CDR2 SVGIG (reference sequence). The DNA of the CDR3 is TGTGCCTGGAGTCCACACCCAGGACAGGGGCTAATCAAGAAAGAGACCCAGTACTTC. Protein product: CAWSPHPGQGLIKKETQYF.

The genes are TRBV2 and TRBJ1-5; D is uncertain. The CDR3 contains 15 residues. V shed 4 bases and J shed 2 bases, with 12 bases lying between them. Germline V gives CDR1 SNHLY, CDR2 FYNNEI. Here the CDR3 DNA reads TGTGCCAGCAGTGTAGAGGGAACGGGCAATCAGCCCCAGCATTTT. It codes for CASSVEGTGNQPQHF.

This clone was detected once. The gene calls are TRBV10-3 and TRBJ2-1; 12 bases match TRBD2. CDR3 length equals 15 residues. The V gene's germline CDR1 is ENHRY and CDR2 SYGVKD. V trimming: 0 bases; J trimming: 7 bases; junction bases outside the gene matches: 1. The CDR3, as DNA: TGTGCCATCAGTGAGTCCACTAGCGGGGGGAATGAGCAGTTCTTC. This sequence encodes CAISESTSGGNEQFF.

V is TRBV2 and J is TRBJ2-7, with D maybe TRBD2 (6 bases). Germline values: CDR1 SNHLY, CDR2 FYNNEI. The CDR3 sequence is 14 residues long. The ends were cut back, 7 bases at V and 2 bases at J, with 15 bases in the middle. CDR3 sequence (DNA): TGTGCCAGCAAGGTTGCGGGAATTACCTACGAGCAGTACTTC. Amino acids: CASKVAGITYEQYF.

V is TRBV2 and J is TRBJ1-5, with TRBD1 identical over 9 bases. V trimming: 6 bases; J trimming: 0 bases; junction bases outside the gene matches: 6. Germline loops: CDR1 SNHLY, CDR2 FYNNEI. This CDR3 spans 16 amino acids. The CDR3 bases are TGTGCCAGCAGCGGACAGGGGCTTCATAGCAATCAGCCCCAGCATTTT. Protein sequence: CASSGQGLHSNQPQHF.

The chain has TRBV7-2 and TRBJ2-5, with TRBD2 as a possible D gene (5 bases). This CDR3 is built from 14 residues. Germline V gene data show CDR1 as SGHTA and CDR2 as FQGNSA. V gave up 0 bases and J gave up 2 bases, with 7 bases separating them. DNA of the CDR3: TGTGCCAGCAGCTTAGCGGGAGTGCAAGAGACCCAGTACTTC. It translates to CASSLAGVQETQYF.

DNA for the CDR3: TGTGCCAGCAGTGAATCCGGGACAGGAGGGAACACTGAAGCTTTCTTT. Protein: CASSESGTGGNTEAFF. The gene calls are TRBV25-1 and TRBJ1-1, with 8 bases aligning to TRBD1. CDR3 length equals 16 residues. From germline, CDR1 is MGHDK and CDR2 SYGVNS. V was clipped by 1 base and J by 1 base; unmatched bases: 5.